The 30 T cell receptor beta chains below were found in one sample sequenced in a study of regulatory T cells in long-lasting Graves disease. Time point indicated: newly diagnosed GD, antithyroid drugs for less than 3 months. The TCR library was made from RNA extracted from PBMCs. Construction of TCR beta libraries relied on iRepertoire HTBI primers and on Arm-PCR targeting CDR3 regions. TCRdb reanalysed the multiplex PCR reads using MiXCR and keeps one entry per CDR3 protein. The repertoire holds 350,000 to 550,000 distinct CDR3 sequences, with 12% to 15% as singletons. Separately, the same data were catalogued under a study of T cells in Graves' hyperthyroidism and ophthalmopathy.

The sample consisted of peripheral blood mononuclear cells (PBMCs), taken at new diagnosis, from a patient treated with antithyroid drugs. These receptors were obtained from a woman aged 45 to 65 with Graves disease.

There are many counts of this clonotype. The chain carries TRBV29-1 and TRBJ2-2; TRBD1 agrees at 9 bases. Per germline, CDR1 SQVTM and CDR2 ANQGSEA. V shed 4 bases and J 6 bases; nucleotides not matched to a gene: 9. The CDR3 spans 15 residues. CDR3 sequence: CSVGLGQGSAGELFF. CDR3 nucleotides: TGCAGCGTTGGGTTGGGACAGGGTTCGGCCGGGGAGCTGTTTTTT.

Only a few counts were recorded for this clonotype. The rearrangement links TRBV30 to TRBJ2-5, with 15 bases lining up with TRBD2. The CDR3 runs to 18 residues. Germline trimming cut 2 bases from V and 2 bases from J; bases unmatched to any gene: 9. Germline V gene data show CDR1 as GTSNPN and CDR2 as SVGIG (reference sequence). The CDR3 sequence is CAWSPKPGLAGGQETQYF. The CDR3 nucleotides read TGTGCCTGGAGTCCTAAGCCGGGACTAGCGGGAGGACAAGAGACCCAGTACTTC.

Many counts were recorded for this clonotype. At one of its ends the junction is not consistent with the germline gene, which may arise from a read error. The CDR3 sequence is CASSSTDRLGGTQYF. CDR3 bases: TGTGCTAGCAGCTCGACGGACAGGCTGGGGGGGACCCAGTACTTC. This chain joins TRBV7-7 and TRBJ2-5, with D perhaps matching TRBD1 (7 bases). Germline CDR1 and CDR2: SSHAT and FNYEAQ (reference sequence). This CDR3 comprises 15 residues.

In its sample, this clonotype was seen a few times. The chain couples TRBV10-3 to TRBJ2-7; TRBD1 aligns across 11 bases. This CDR3 spans 15 amino acids. V lost 2 bases to trimming and J lost 3 bases; unmatched junction nucleotides: 3. In germline, CDR1 is ENHRY, CDR2 SYGVKD. The CDR3 loop is CAISEGTGGDYEQYF. DNA for the CDR3: TGTGCCATCAGTGAGGGGACAGGGGGGGACTACGAGCAGTACTTC.

There are a few counts of this clonotype. V and J are TRBV19 and TRBJ2-1, with D perhaps matching TRBD2 (6 bases). Trimming took 2 bases from V and 3 from J, leaving 14 bases between them. The CDR3 contains 16 residues. The germline V gene has CDR1 LNHDA and CDR2 SQIVND (reference sequence). The CDR3 region is CASSIIGGGNYNEQFF. CDR3 in DNA: TGTGCCAGTAGTATAATCGGCGGAGGGAACTACAATGAGCAGTTCTTC.

The table lists this clonotype with many counts. The chain recombines TRBV28 with TRBJ2-7; TRBD2 matches at 10 bases. Germline assignment: CDR1 MDHEN and CDR2 SYDVKM. This CDR3 contains 14 residues. V was pared by 7 bases and J by 4 bases, with 7 bases of the junction left unmatched. As DNA, the CDR3 is TGTGCCAGCACGATGCCTAGCGGGAGATACGAGCAGTACTTC. This codes for CASTMPSGRYEQYF.

This clonotype was seen a few times. This sequence joins TRBV5-8 and TRBJ2-7, with TRBD1 identical over 8 bases. Germline CDR1 is SGHTS and CDR2 is YDEGEE. This CDR3 region has 15 residues. V dropped 4 bases and J dropped 4; count of bases not matched to a gene: 10. The CDR3: CASSRDRGWQYEQYF. CDR3 coding DNA: TGTGCCAGCAGCCGCGACAGGGGTTGGCAGTACGAGCAGTACTTC.

Ten or more counts support this clonotype. The CDR3 nucleotides read TGTGCCTGGCGCGGGACACCGCCTAACTATGGCTACACCTTC. Protein sequence: CAWRGTPPNYGYTF. The V call is TRBV30, the J call TRBJ1-2; TRBD1 might be the D (6 bases). This CDR3 comprises 14 residues. V gave up 5 bases and J gave up 0 bases, with 13 bases separating them. Germline CDR1 is GTSNPN and CDR2 is SVGIG (reference sequence). Looking up the rest from reference TRBV30 and TRBJ1-2 gives the full variable domain: SQTIHQWPATLVQPVGSPLSLECTVEGTSNPNLYWYRQAAGRGLQLLFYSVGIGQISSEVPQNLSASRPQDRQFILSSKKLLLSDSGFYLCAWRGTPPNYGYTFGSGTRLTVV.

This clonotype was recorded a few times. The chain is built from TRBV9 and TRBJ2-7; 7 bases are a match to TRBD1. This CDR3 has 14 residues. Germline V gene lookup returns CDR1 SGDLS and CDR2 YYNGEE. With 4 bases clipped from V and 0 bases from J, the junction kept 4 bases outside the gene matches. The DNA for the CDR3 is TGTGCCAGCAGCTCCGGACAGGACTCCTACGAGCAGTACTTC. It yields the protein CASSSGQDSYEQYF.

This clonotype has more than one count but fewer than ten. The V and J genes are TRBV28 and TRBJ1-5; D unresolved. This CDR3 is 15 amino acids long. Trimming left V 2 bases short and J 4 bases short, with 12 bases between. Per germline, CDR1 MDHEN and CDR2 SYDVKM. CDR3 in DNA: TGTGCCAGCAGTTTAGGGTTCACCTATAATCAGCCCCAGCATTTT. This encodes CASSLGFTYNQPQHF.

The chain has TRBV12-3 or TRBV12-4 and TRBJ2-1; TRBD2 agrees at 8 bases. This CDR3 is built from 13 residues. After removal of 8 bases from V and 10 bases from J, the junction contained 10 bases not matched to a gene. As DNA, the CDR3 is TGTGCCAGCTCGGCGGGAGGAGCGGGAGAGCAGTTCTTC. Translation: CASSAGGAGEQFF.

In this sample, this clonotype turned up many times. This chain joins TRBV6-1 and TRBJ1-4; D unclear. Germline assignment: CDR1 MNHNS and CDR2 SASEGT. The CDR3 is 14 residues long. The V and J ends lost 2 bases and 8 bases respectively, with 12 bases between them. CDR3 in amino acids: CASSEFQDSEKLFF. DNA of the CDR3: TGTGCCAGCAGTGAATTTCAGGACTCAGAAAAACTGTTTTTT.

This clonotype was counted a few times. The CDR3 protein is CASSTTGGPYEQYF. The DNA for the CDR3 is TGTGCCAGTAGTACAACAGGGGGCCCCTACGAGCAGTACTTC. The chain links TRBV19 to TRBJ2-7, with 9 bases that match TRBD1. This CDR3 is built from 14 residues. V dropped 4 bases and J dropped 2; count of bases not matched to a gene: 3. Germline V gene data show CDR1 as LNHDA and CDR2 as SQIVND (reference sequence).

The V gene is TRBV20-1, the J gene TRBJ2-7, with no clear D. Trimming cost V 1 base and J 0 bases, with 4 bases left between them. CDR1 and CDR2 from the germline V gene are DFQATT and SNEGSKA (reference sequence). This CDR3 spans 12 amino acids. The CDR3 nucleotides are TGCAGTGCTAGAGGGATCTCCTACGAGCAGTACTTC. It codes for CSARGISYEQYF.

Concerning this clonotype: A much bigger clone sits one base away, suggesting this may be a read error. This chain links TRBV27 with TRBJ2-6, with TRBD2 matching over 12 bases. The CDR3 is made up of 18 amino acids. Germline loops: CDR1 MNHEY, CDR2 SMNVEV (reference sequence). The junction had 10 bases not matched to a gene; V was cut back by 2 bases and J by 8 bases. CDR3 region: CASSLGSSGRAGTNVLTF. CDR3 DNA sequence: TGTGCCAGCAGTTTAGGGTCTAGCGGGAGGGCAGGGACCAACGTCCTGACTTTC. Combining the CDR3 with reference TRBV27 and TRBJ2-6 gives the whole variable domain EAQVTQNPRYLITVTGKKLTVTCSQNMNHEYMSWYRQDPGLGLRQIYYSMNVEVTDKGDVPEGYKVSRKEKRNFPLILESPSPNQTSLYFCASSLGSSGRAGTNVLTFGAGSRLTVL.

The sample holds a few counts of this clonotype. The CDR3 protein is CASSSRQGADTQYF. CDR3 DNA: TGTGCCAGCAGCTCCCGACAGGGGGCGGATACGCAGTATTTT. The rearrangement uses TRBV9 and TRBJ2-3, with 10 bases identical to TRBD1. The CDR3 sequence is 14 residues long. V trimming: 4 bases; J trimming: 6 bases; junction bases outside the gene matches: 5. Germline lookup yields CDR1 SGDLS and CDR2 YYNGEE.

The sample holds many counts of this clonotype. The rearrangement joins TRBV18 to TRBJ1-1; D unresolved. Per the germline V gene, CDR1 is KGHSH and CDR2 is LQKENI. CDR3 length equals 14 residues. Trimming left V 0 bases short and J 2 bases short, with 7 bases between. The CDR3 DNA reads TGTGCCAGCTCACCACCACCAGGAAACACTGAAGCTTTCTTT. Its protein product is CASSPPPGNTEAFF.

This clonotype was counted ten times or more. The chain links TRBV27 to TRBJ2-7; 9 positions match TRBD1. There are 16 residues in the CDR3. Per germline, CDR1 MNHEY and CDR2 SMNVEV (reference sequence). Trimming took 2 bases from V and 0 from J; bases not matched to a gene: 5. The CDR3 loop is CASSLGTGSPSYEQYF. The CDR3 bases are TGTGCCAGCAGTTTAGGGACAGGGTCACCCTCCTACGAGCAGTACTTC.

This clonotype was detected only a few times. CDR3 in amino acids: CASSFLRGNIQYF. In nucleotides, the CDR3 is TGTGCCAGCAGCTTTTTACGGGGAAACATTCAGTACTTC. The chain employs TRBV11-1 and TRBJ2-4; TRBD2 is a possible D gene (5 bases). Trimming shortened V by 3 bases and J by 6 bases, and 9 bases separated the two germline ends. The germline gives CDR1 SGHAT, CDR2 FQDESV (reference sequence). CDR3 length equals 13 residues.

This clonotype was counted at least ten times. In nucleotides, the CDR3 is TGTGCCAGCAGTTTATTCTTGAGAGGCTGGGAGCCCGGGGAGCTGTTTTTT. It is translated as CASSLFLRGWEPGELFF. V usage is TRBV27 and J usage is TRBJ2-2, with D maybe TRBD2 (5 bases). V was cut by 1 base and J by 6 bases, with 18 bases left in between. Per germline, CDR1 MNHEY and CDR2 SMNVEV (reference sequence). The CDR3 has 17 amino acids.

The table lists this clonotype with many counts. The CDR3 sequence is CASSLAANINYEQYF. CDR3 nucleotides: TGCGCCAGCAGCTTGGCAGCGAATATTAACTACGAGCAGTACTTC. The chain is built from TRBV5-1 and TRBJ2-7; D unresolved. V was cut by 0 bases and J by 3 bases, with 13 bases left in between. The CDR3 runs 15 residues. The V gene's germline CDR1 is SGHRS and CDR2 YFSETQ.

V is TRBV5-5 and J is TRBJ2-5; 7 bases map to TRBD1. Germline loops: CDR1 SGHKS, CDR2 YYEKEE (reference sequence). The CDR3 spans 14 residues. V shed 4 bases and J 2 bases; nucleotides not matched to a gene: 5. The CDR3 spells CASSNDRAQETQYF. DNA of the CDR3: TGTGCCAGCAGCAACGACAGGGCACAAGAGACCCAGTACTTC.

This clonotype was seen more than once but under ten times. The genes are TRBV29-1 and TRBJ2-1; D is ambiguous. This CDR3 has 13 residues. In germline, CDR1 is SQVTM, CDR2 ANQGSEA. V was pared by 5 bases and J by 0 bases, with 8 bases between. The CDR3 loop reads CSVRTDSYNEQFF. As DNA, the CDR3 is TGCAGCGTTAGAACAGACTCCTACAATGAGCAGTTCTTC.

This clonotype was seen ten or more times. This sequence joins TRBV2 and TRBJ1-1; D not certain. V lost 6 bases and J lost 1, with 9 bases in between. CDR1 SNHLY and CDR2 FYNNEI come from the germline V gene. CDR3 length: 13 amino acids. The CDR3 DNA follows: TGTGCCAGCAGAAATCAGGCGAACACTGAAGCTTTCTTT. Translating gives CASRNQANTEAFF. The full variable domain, with the rest looked up from reference TRBV2 and TRBJ1-1, is EPEVTQTPSHQVTQMGQEVILRCVPISNHLYFYWYRQILGQKVEFLVSFYNNEISEKSEIFDDQFSVERPDGSNFTLKIRSTKLEDSAMYFCASRNQANTEAFFGQGTRLTVV.

This clonotype was detected many times. V usage is TRBV20-1 and J usage is TRBJ1-2, with 7 bases identical to TRBD1. V trimming: 6 bases; J trimming: 4 bases; junction bases outside the gene matches: 5. The CDR3 totals 12 residues. From germline, CDR1 is DFQATT and CDR2 SNEGSKA (reference sequence). This chain's CDR3 is CSAPTGPYGYTF. CDR3 DNA: TGCAGTGCCCCGACAGGGCCCTATGGCTACACCTTC.

This clonotype was detected many times. The chain uses TRBV4-1 and TRBJ2-7, with 11 bases aligning to TRBD2. V dropped 3 bases and J dropped 2; count of bases not matched to a gene: 6. Germline loops: CDR1 MGHRA, CDR2 YSYEKL. The CDR3 is 16 residues long. The CDR3 spells CASSQETSGATYEQYF. CDR3 DNA sequence: TGCGCCAGCAGCCAGGAGACTAGCGGGGCAACCTACGAGCAGTACTTC.

The chain has TRBV6-1 and TRBJ1-5; D perhaps matches TRBD1 (6 bases). V lost 6 bases and J 1 base, leaving 16 bases between the germline ends. The CDR3 loop spans 16 amino acids. The germline V gene has CDR1 MNHNS and CDR2 SASEGT. CDR3 residues: CASSELMGHSNQPQHF. The CDR3 DNA is TGTGCCAGCAGCGAATTAATGGGACACAGCAATCAGCCCCAGCATTTT.

This clonotype has at least ten counts. This chain joins TRBV2 and TRBJ2-5; 9 bases align to TRBD1. Germline lookup yields CDR1 SNHLY and CDR2 FYNNEI. The CDR3 contains 14 residues. J lost 5 bases, V lost 6 bases, and 7 bases had no gene match. In DNA form, the CDR3 reads TGTGCCAGCAGCGGAACAGGGGGCGGGGAGACCCAGTACTTC. It is translated as CASSGTGGGETQYF.

This clonotype was counted many times. This chain connects TRBV11-3 to TRBJ2-7; 7 nucleotides agree with TRBD1. Germline-derived CDR1 and CDR2 are SGHNT and YENEEA. J was trimmed by 1 base and V by 4 bases; bases with no gene match: 10. CDR3 length: 16 residues. CDR3 bases: TGTGCCAGCAGCTCCGGACTTGGCAGGGGGTCCTACGAGCAGTACTTC. Its translation: CASSSGLGRGSYEQYF.

This clonotype came up many times. The chain couples TRBV18 to TRBJ2-5; D may be TRBD2 (5 bases). CDR1 is KGHSH, CDR2 LQKENI, per germline. This CDR3 is 15 amino acids long. The V and J ends lost 0 bases and 0 bases respectively, with 8 bases between them. CDR3 sequence: CASSPPKDYQETQYF. The CDR3 DNA follows: TGTGCCAGCTCACCACCGAAGGACTACCAAGAGACCCAGTACTTC.